This T cell receptor beta chain appears in the sequencing data of a study of shared clonotypes between healthy human individuals. Looked up from germline, CDR1 is KGHSH and CDR2 is LQKENI. V lost 3 bases, J lost 3 bases, and 12 bases lay in between. The CDR3 extends over 14 amino acids. Only in-frame clones appear in the TCRdb table, and some are missing; sequencing was by immunoSEQ multiplex PCR. The sample has roughly 490,000 clones; around 79% are singletons. Sample: PBMCs. The sequence came from a woman in her thirties or forties in good health. Some clones in this sample may be carry-over from other donors' samples. The rearrangement uses TRBV18 and TRBJ2-7; D may be TRBD1 (6 bases). The CDR3 DNA reads TGTGCCAGCTCACCTAAACTGGACAGCTACGAGCAGTACTTC. This gives the protein CASSPKLDSYEQYF.